Listed below are T cell receptor beta chains from one sample, sequenced in a study of blood T cell repertoires in COVID-19. The data were produced by immunoSEQ multiplex PCR, yet TCRdb's version contains in-frame clones alone and is incomplete. The table records about 170,000 clones, 70% to 85% of them present only once. Material: peripheral blood. The origin of the receptors is a woman of 80 years or more with acute or convalescent COVID-19. CDR3s include the opening cysteine and the closing phenylalanine or tryptophan.

TRBV2,CASGPPGLAAREQFF
TRBV19,CASRRDRRNEKLFF
TRBV19,CAGKTYGRASYNEQFF
TRBV15,CATSGIAGGLQETQYF
TRBV30,CAWSEGGQAGKLFF
TRBV12-5,CASPRRQSNTEAFF
TRBV3-1/TRBV3-2,CASSQDFGGFQHF
TRBV5-6,CASSLLAGEVNEQFF
TRBV7-8,CASSLETDQETQYF
TRBV3-1/TRBV3-2,CASSPSILGSPLDTQYF
TRBV2,CANGGQSAEAFF
TRBV24-1,CATSGSSYNEQFF
TRBV4-3,CASSQSFPGTEAFF
TRBV11-3,CASSHDSPEQYF
TRBV5-6,CASSGLNSGTQYF
TRBV5-1,CASSLVQGREQYF
TRBV19,CASTQGTGSSYEQYF
TRBV19,CASSISSGRYNEQFF
TRBV30,CAWSPPGLSSGNTIYF
TRBV3-1/TRBV3-2,CASSQGGRGGTGELFF
TRBV3-1/TRBV3-2,CASGQGFYTGELFF
TRBV5-6,CASSEGTGGSGNTIYF
TRBV5-1,CASSPRGLDTQYF
TRBV18,CASSQRTSGSGDTQYF
TRBV7-8,CASSLDAASGANVLTF
TRBV19,CASTPDRGNTEAFF
TRBV19,CASSIWGHEQFF
TRBV23-1,CASSRTVVWRADNQPQHF
TRBV6-1,CASSEGGLGNTEAFF
TRBV4-3,CASSQDQGYGYTF